The next 8 T cell receptor beta chains were all read from a single sample in a study of blood T cell repertoires in COVID-19. Profiled with immunoSEQ multiplex PCR; TCRdb holds only in-frame clones, not every one. The repertoire holds around 31,000 clones, with around 89% as singletons. The sequenced sample consisted of peripheral blood. All receptors come from a man aged 55 to 70 with acute or convalescent COVID-19.

The chain couples TRBV6-4 to TRBJ1-2, with TRBD1 as a possible D gene (6 bases). The V and J ends lost 0 bases and 5 bases respectively, with 10 bases between them. There are 14 residues in the CDR3. CDR1 is MRHNA, CDR2 SNTAGT, per germline. CDR3 nucleotides: TGTGCCAGCAGTGACTCAGTCAGGGGTTATGGCTACACCTTC. Translating gives CASSDSVRGYGYTF.

This chain uses TRBV7-6 with TRBJ2-6; 12 bases align to TRBD1. The CDR3 runs 18 residues. Per germline, CDR1 SGHVS and CDR2 FNYEAQ. J gave up 4 bases and V 4 bases, and 8 bases lay outside the gene matches. Here the CDR3 DNA reads TGTGCCAGCAGCTCGCCCGGGACAGGGGGCCCAGGGGCCAACGTCCTGACTTTC. The encoded protein is CASSSPGTGGPGANVLTF.

CDR3 sequence: CASSKNVGTYYSGANVLTF. The DNA of the CDR3 is TGTGCCAGTAGTAAAAATGTGGGGACATACTACTCTGGGGCCAACGTCCTGACTTTC. This rearrangement joins TRBV19 to TRBJ2-6, with D perhaps matching TRBD1 (6 bases). From germline, CDR1 is LNHDA and CDR2 SQIVND (reference sequence). V lost 4 bases and J lost 0, with 19 bases in between. The CDR3 totals 19 residues. Together with reference TRBV19 and TRBJ2-6, the CDR3 gives the full variable domain: DGGITQSPKYLFRKEGQNVTLSCEQNLNHDAMYWYRQDPGQGLRLIYYSQIVNDFQKGDIAEGYSVSREKKESFPLTVTSAQKNPTAFYLCASSKNVGTYYSGANVLTFGAGSRLTVL.

The chain uses TRBV6-5 and TRBJ1-1, with a weak D call TRBD1 (6 bases). This CDR3 is 12 amino acids long. V was pared by 6 bases and J by 1 base, with 6 bases between. CDR1 MNHEY and CDR2 SVGAGI come from the germline V gene. CDR3 nucleotides: TGTGCCAGCAGACAGGGGAACACTGAAGCTTTCTTT. Its protein is CASRQGNTEAFF.

The chain combines TRBV27 with TRBJ2-3, with 8 bases that match TRBD2. Losses at the gene ends were 3 bases for V and 6 bases for J; bases not matched to a gene: 14. CDR1 is MNHEY and CDR2 is SMNVEV in the germline V gene (reference sequence). This CDR3 is built from 17 residues. The CDR3 region has the DNA TGTGCCAGCAGTTTGCACGAGGCGGGAGGTTTGGCGGATACGCAGTATTTT. It encodes CASSLHEAGGLADTQYF.

This chain uses TRBV2 with TRBJ1-3; no definite D call. Germline CDR1 and CDR2: SNHLY and FYNNEI. V gave up 3 bases and J gave up 0 bases, with 9 bases separating them. This CDR3 is built from 15 residues. The CDR3 region is CASSDFRGSGNTIYF. The CDR3 DNA sequence: TGTGCCAGCAGTGATTTCCGGGGCTCTGGAAACACCATATATTTT.

The J gene is TRBJ1-2, the V gene TRBV27; tentative D call: TRBD1 (6 bases). This CDR3 region has 11 residues. Trimming removed 11 bases at V and 4 bases at J, with 11 bases between. Germline CDR1 is MNHEY and CDR2 is SMNVEV (reference sequence). In DNA, the CDR3 is TGTGCCGTCTGGACAGCCTATGGCTACACCTTC. This encodes CAVWTAYGYTF.

This chain joins TRBV19 and TRBJ1-6; 8 bases fit TRBD1. Unmatched junction bases numbered 3, after V lost 7 bases and J lost 7 bases. The CDR3 spans 13 residues. Germline assignment: CDR1 LNHDA and CDR2 SQIVND (reference sequence). The CDR3 nucleotides read TGTGCCAGTATGGGACAGGCGAATTCACCCCTCCACTTT. Translation gives CASMGQANSPLHF.